The 25 T cell receptor beta chains below come from one sample, sequenced in a study of blood T cell repertoires in COVID-19. TCRdb's table, derived via immunoSEQ multiplex PCR, lists solely in-frame clones and lacks some. The repertoire consists of around 300,000 clones, with approximately 92% occurring once and the leading ten covering roughly 6.8%. Source material: peripheral blood. The receptors were sampled from a woman in her twenties or thirties with COVID-19, enrolled during active disease.

This clone was seen once. The rearrangement uses TRBV2 and TRBJ1-2, with D possibly matching TRBD1 (6 bases). The CDR3 length is 13 residues. Germline V CDR1 and CDR2: SNHLY, FYNNEI. Trimming removed 6 bases from V and 3 bases from J, with 11 bases in between. CDR3 nucleotide sequence: TGTGCCAGCAGGGCAGGGGTTGACTATGGCTACACCTTC. Its protein is CASRAGVDYGYTF.

This rearrangement joins TRBV10-2 to TRBJ1-1; 7 bases map to TRBD1. CDR3 length equals 14 residues. Unmatched junction bases numbered 3, after V lost 4 bases and J lost 1 base. Germline V gene sequence: CDR1 WSHSY, CDR2 SAAADI. CDR3 DNA sequence: TGCGCCAGCAGTGGGGACAGTACGAACACTGAAGCTTTCTTT. This gives the protein CASSGDSTNTEAFF.

J is TRBJ1-6 and V is TRBV9, with 9 bases matching TRBD1. CDR3 length: 15 amino acids. Germline assignment: CDR1 SGDLS and CDR2 YYNGEE. After removal of 4 bases from V and 9 bases from J, the junction contained 8 bases not matched to a gene. CDR3 sequence: CASSPWDRDGSPLHF. The CDR3 nucleotides are TGTGCCAGCAGCCCCTGGGACAGGGACGGTTCACCCCTCCACTTT.

The chain uses TRBV28 and TRBJ1-5, with a tentative D call TRBD1 (5 bases). Germline CDR1 and CDR2: MDHEN and SYDVKM. Trimming stripped 7 bases from V and 5 bases from J, with 12 bases between. This CDR3 spans 13 amino acids. The CDR3 region has the DNA TGTGCCAGCACCCAGGGAGGGCATCAGCCCCAGCATTTT. Translation: CASTQGGHQPQHF.

The J gene is TRBJ2-2, the V gene TRBV2, with TRBD2 matching 9 bases. The CDR3 sequence is 14 residues long. Unmatched junction bases numbered 10, after V lost 10 bases and J lost 7 bases. Germline V lookup: CDR1 SNHLY, CDR2 FYNNEI. The CDR3 reads CATNGREGVGELFF. The DNA of the CDR3 is TGTGCCACCAACGGGCGGGAGGGTGTCGGGGAGCTGTTTTTT.

This clone was seen a single time. This CDR3 reads CASSPAGSETQYF. The CDR3 DNA reads as TGTGCCAGCTCACCAGCGGGGAGCGAGACCCAGTACTTC. The V and J genes are TRBV18 and TRBJ2-5, with D tentatively TRBD2 (6 bases). This CDR3 is built from 13 residues. The V end lost 2 bases, the J end lost 5 bases, and 9 bases lay between the germline ends. Germline V lookup: CDR1 KGHSH, CDR2 LQKENI.

This chain connects TRBV29-1 to TRBJ2-3, with 12 bases aligning to TRBD2. The V gene end was trimmed by 2 bases and the J gene end by 4 bases; junction bases not matched to a gene: 1. The CDR3 is made up of 14 amino acids. CDR1 is SQVTM and CDR2 is ANQGSEA in the germline V gene. CDR3 sequence (DNA): TGCAGCGTTGAACTAGCGGGAGGGGCAGATACGCAGTATTTT. Translation: CSVELAGGADTQYF.

V gene TRBV2 combines with J gene TRBJ1-2; D is ambiguous. Germline values: CDR1 SNHLY, CDR2 FYNNEI. The CDR3 loop spans 10 amino acids. Trimming took off 7 bases at V and 8 bases at J, with 8 bases between the two ends. CDR3 residues: CASKAGGYTF. The CDR3 DNA reads as TGTGCCAGCAAGGCAGGCGGCTACACCTTC.

This sequence joins TRBV18 and TRBJ1-2, with a tentative D call TRBD1 (6 bases). Trimming removed 3 bases at V and 1 base at J, with 9 bases between. In germline, CDR1 is KGHSH, CDR2 LQKENI. The CDR3 totals 14 residues. CDR3 protein: CASSPLDSNYGYTF. The CDR3, as DNA: TGTGCCAGCTCACCCCTGGACAGTAACTATGGCTACACCTTC.

This chain connects TRBV4-1 to TRBJ2-7; D is perhaps TRBD1 (6 bases). V was pared by 4 bases and J by 6 bases, with 16 bases between. The CDR3 consists of 14 residues. Germline V gene data show CDR1 as MGHRA and CDR2 as YSYEKL. The CDR3 here is CASSREQGRFEQYF. The CDR3 DNA sequence: TGCGCCAGCAGCCGAGAACAGGGTAGATTCGAGCAGTACTTC.

V gene TRBV5-4 combines with J gene TRBJ2-3, with 7 bases matching TRBD1. The germline gives CDR1 SGHNT, CDR2 YYREEE (reference sequence). The CDR3 sequence is 15 residues long. The V and J ends lost 3 bases and 0 bases, in that order; junction bases with no gene match: 4. This CDR3 reads CASSYGQASTDTQYF. DNA of the CDR3: TGTGCCAGCAGCTACGGACAGGCTAGCACAGATACGCAGTATTTT.

This clone was detected only once. The chain uses TRBV6-1 and TRBJ2-1; TRBD2 aligns across 14 bases. The V gene end was trimmed by 4 bases and the J gene end by 12 bases; junction bases not matched to a gene: 14. The length of the CDR3 is 17 residues. The V gene's germline CDR1 is MNHNS and CDR2 SASEGT. CDR3 coding DNA: TGTGCCAGCAGTGCGAGCCCGGGACTAGCGGGAGTGGATGGGCAGTTCTTC. Its translation is CASSASPGLAGVDGQFF.

The genes are TRBV9 and TRBJ2-5; D may be TRBD1 (7 bases). The CDR3 sequence is 12 residues long. With 7 bases removed from V and 5 bases from J, the gap between germline ends came to 12 bases. CDR1 is SGDLS and CDR2 is YYNGEE in the germline V gene. In DNA form, the CDR3 reads TGTGCCAGCGGAGGGGGCATGGAGACCCAGTACTTC. It is translated as CASGGGMETQYF.

The rearrangement joins TRBV5-1 to TRBJ1-2; weak D call: TRBD1 (5 bases). V was pared by 0 bases and J by 4 bases, with 13 bases between. This CDR3 has 15 amino acids. The germline gives CDR1 SGHRS, CDR2 YFSETQ. CDR3 protein: CASSLAPGDGYGYTF. In DNA, the CDR3 is TGCGCCAGCAGCTTGGCCCCGGGGGATGGCTATGGCTACACCTTC.

This clone was seen only once. The chain recombines TRBV6-5 with TRBJ2-7; 12 bases line up with TRBD2. J gave up 0 bases and V 5 bases, and 2 bases lay outside the gene matches. CDR1 and CDR2 (germline): MNHEY, SVGAGI. This CDR3 comprises 15 residues. CDR3 DNA sequence: TGTGCCAGCAGTCCTAGCGGGAGGGACTCCTACGAGCAGTACTTC. Residues: CASSPSGRDSYEQYF.

V and J are TRBV11-2 and TRBJ2-2; tentatively, D is TRBD2 (6 bases). The CDR3 covers 12 residues. Deletions cut 8 bases from V and 6 bases from J, with 10 bases between. CDR1 and CDR2 (germline): SGHAT, FQNNGV. CDR3 nucleotides: TGTGCCAGCTGTCGGGAGTCCGGGGAGCTGTTTTTT. This codes for CASCRESGELFF. The complete variable domain, with remaining parts taken from reference TRBV11-2 and TRBJ2-2, reads EAGVAQSPRYKIIEKRQSVAFWCNPISGHATLYWYQQILGQGPKLLIQFQNNGVVDDSQLPKDRFSAERLKGVDSTLKIQPAKLEDSAVYLCASCRESGELFFGEGSRLTVL.

The CDR3 DNA is TGTGCCAGTAGTATGTCCGGACAGAGGACAGATACGCAGTATTTT. Its protein product is CASSMSGQRTDTQYF. The rearrangement links TRBV19 to TRBJ2-3; D might be TRBD1 (6 bases). CDR3 length: 15 residues. CDR1 is LNHDA, CDR2 SQIVND, per germline (reference sequence). Between the trimmed V and J ends, which lost 3 bases and 3 bases, there was a span of 13 bases.

To note about this clone: Other DNA variants within this sample encode the same CDR3. This chain links TRBV4-1 with TRBJ1-5; a weak D match, TRBD1 (6 bases). Germline lookup yields CDR1 MGHRA and CDR2 YSYEKL. This CDR3 is 15 amino acids long. The V end was cut by 0 bases, the J end by 1 base, with 7 bases between. DNA for the CDR3: TGCGCCAGCAGCCAAGATAGGGGGAGCAATCAGCCCCAGCATTTT. It specifies CASSQDRGSNQPQHF.

This clone was picked up one time. In DNA, the CDR3 is TGTGCCAGCCACGACAGATCCTACGAGCAGTACTTC. This encodes CASHDRSYEQYF. The chain has TRBV28 and TRBJ2-7; possibly TRBD1 for D (5 bases). The germline gives CDR1 MDHEN, CDR2 SYDVKM. V lost 8 bases, J lost 1 base, and 9 bases lay in between. This CDR3 comprises 12 residues.

The V gene is TRBV7-9, the J gene TRBJ1-1; D gene unclear. V dropped 7 bases and J dropped 7 bases, with 13 bases sitting between them. The CDR3 spans 12 residues. Germline V gene lookup returns CDR1 SEHNR and CDR2 FQNEAQ (reference sequence). The DNA of the CDR3 is TGTGCCAGCACCCCGCTAGGTTATGAAGCTTTCTTT. Its translation: CASTPLGYEAFF.

The chain has TRBV27 and TRBJ1-4, with D tentatively TRBD1 (5 bases). Deletions cut 6 bases from V and 8 bases from J, with 16 bases between. The CDR3 has 14 residues. Germline V lookup: CDR1 MNHEY, CDR2 SMNVEV (reference sequence). CDR3 protein: CASRAAQGREKLFF. CDR3 sequence (DNA): TGTGCCAGCAGGGCTGCTCAGGGTAGGGAAAAACTGTTTTTT.

The CDR3: CASSLRDGYTF. The CDR3 coding sequence is TGTGCCAGCAGCTTGAGAGATGGCTACACCTTC. V and J are TRBV5-6 and TRBJ1-2; D is unclear. This CDR3 is built from 11 residues. The germline V gene has CDR1 SGHDT and CDR2 YYEEEE. The V end lost 1 base, the J end lost 6 bases, and 4 bases lay between the germline ends.

The chain joins TRBV6-6 to TRBJ2-3; D not resolved. The CDR3 has 14 amino acids. Trimming removed 0 bases at V and 2 bases at J, with 6 bases between. Per germline, CDR1 MNHNY and CDR2 SVGAGI (reference sequence). The CDR3 DNA reads TGTGCCAGCAGTTACTCTCCCAACACAGATACGCAGTATTTT. Its translation: CASSYSPNTDTQYF.

The V gene is TRBV7-2, the J gene TRBJ1-6; 7 bases line up with TRBD1. The CDR3 sequence is 14 residues long. Germline-derived CDR1 and CDR2 are SGHTA and FQGNSA. Trimming took 5 bases from V and 7 from J; bases not matched to a gene: 5. DNA of the CDR3: TGTGCCAGCAGCCAGACAGGGCAAAATTCACCCCTCCACTTT. Encoded protein: CASSQTGQNSPLHF.

V usage is TRBV28 and J usage is TRBJ2-7; 9 positions match TRBD1. Looked up from germline, CDR1 is MDHEN and CDR2 is SYDVKM. The CDR3 has 14 residues. V lost 5 bases and J lost 6; bases outside the gene matches: 8. The CDR3 reads CASSHRDRVSEQYF. CDR3 bases: TGTGCCAGCAGTCACCGGGACAGGGTAAGCGAGCAGTACTTC.